This TCR beta chain was captured by sequencing in a study of beta chain features in type 1 diabetes. On this clone: Its matching antigen is unknown.

V was trimmed by 0 bases and J by 0 bases, leaving 19 bases between them. Per the germline V gene, CDR1 is SGDLS and CDR2 is YYNGEE. The CDR3 sequence is 20 residues long. TCRB transcripts that were expressed got sequenced, as all of the isolated RNA had been reverse transcribed. The protocol was immunoSEQ multiplex PCR, while the TCRdb copy is restricted to in-frame clones and leaves out a portion. Of about half a million clones detected, over 10% appear once; the ten largest clones hold 0.046%. Findings and caveats of the study: Patients with Type 1 diabetes showed moderately but significantly shorter TCRB CDR3s in all four CD4+ subsets.

The origin of this receptor is a woman aged 18-29 years in good health. The source material was naive CD4+ T cells from blood. The chain links TRBV9 to TRBJ2-6, with D perhaps matching TRBD1 (7 bases). The CDR3 protein is CASSVGLSGQTSSGANVLTF. Written as DNA, the CDR3 is TGTGCCAGCAGCGTAGGACTTTCGGGACAGACTAGCTCTGGGGCCAACGTCCTGACTTTC. The variable domain in full, completed from reference TRBV9 and TRBJ2-6, reads DSGVTQTPKHLITATGQRVTLRCSPRSGDLSVYWYQQSLDQGLQFLIQYYNGEERAKGNILERFSAQQFPDLHSELNLSSLELGDSALYFCASSVGLSGQTSSGANVLTFGAGSRLTVL.